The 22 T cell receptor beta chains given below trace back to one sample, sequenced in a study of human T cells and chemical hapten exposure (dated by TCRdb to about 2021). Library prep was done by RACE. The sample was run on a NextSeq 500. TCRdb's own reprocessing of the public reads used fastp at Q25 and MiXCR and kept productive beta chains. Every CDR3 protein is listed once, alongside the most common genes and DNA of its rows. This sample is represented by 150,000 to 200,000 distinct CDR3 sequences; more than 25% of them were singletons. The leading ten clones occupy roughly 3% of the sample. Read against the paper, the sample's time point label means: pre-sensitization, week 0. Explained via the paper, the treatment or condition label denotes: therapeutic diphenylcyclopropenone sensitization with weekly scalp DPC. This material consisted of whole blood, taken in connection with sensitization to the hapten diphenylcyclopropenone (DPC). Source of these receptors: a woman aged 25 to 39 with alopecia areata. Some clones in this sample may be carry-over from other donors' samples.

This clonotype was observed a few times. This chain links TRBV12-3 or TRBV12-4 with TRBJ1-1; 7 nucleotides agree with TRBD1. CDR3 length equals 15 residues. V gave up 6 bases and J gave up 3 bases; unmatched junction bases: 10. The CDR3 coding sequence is TGTGCCAGCAGAACTCAGGGGGTGGGGGACACTGAAGCTTTCTTT. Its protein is CASRTQGVGDTEAFF.

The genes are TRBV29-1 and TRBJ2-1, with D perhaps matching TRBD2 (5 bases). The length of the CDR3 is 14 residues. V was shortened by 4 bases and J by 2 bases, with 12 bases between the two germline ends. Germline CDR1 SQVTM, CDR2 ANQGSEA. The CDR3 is CSVGLTLAYNEQFF. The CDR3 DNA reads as TGCAGCGTTGGATTGACACTAGCCTACAATGAGCAGTTCTTC.

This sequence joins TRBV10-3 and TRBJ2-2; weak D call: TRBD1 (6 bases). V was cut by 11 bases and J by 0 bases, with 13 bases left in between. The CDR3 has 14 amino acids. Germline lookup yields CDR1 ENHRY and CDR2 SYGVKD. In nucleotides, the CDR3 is TGTGCCTCGATTGGGACATCGAACACCGGGGAGCTGTTTTTT. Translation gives CASIGTSNTGELFF.

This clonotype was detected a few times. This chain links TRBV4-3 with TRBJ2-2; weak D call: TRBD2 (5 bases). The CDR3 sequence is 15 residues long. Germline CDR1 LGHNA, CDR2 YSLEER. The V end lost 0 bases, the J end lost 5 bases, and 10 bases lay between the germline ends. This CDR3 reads CASSQDDRETGELFF. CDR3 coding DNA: TGCGCCAGCAGCCAAGATGACCGGGAAACCGGGGAGCTGTTTTTT.

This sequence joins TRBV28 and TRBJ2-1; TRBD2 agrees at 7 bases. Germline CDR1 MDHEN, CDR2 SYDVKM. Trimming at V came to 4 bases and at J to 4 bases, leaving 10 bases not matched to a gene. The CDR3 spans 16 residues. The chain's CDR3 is CASSSRGAGRYNEQFF. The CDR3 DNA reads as TGTGCCAGCAGTTCCCGAGGAGCGGGGCGTTACAATGAGCAGTTCTTC.

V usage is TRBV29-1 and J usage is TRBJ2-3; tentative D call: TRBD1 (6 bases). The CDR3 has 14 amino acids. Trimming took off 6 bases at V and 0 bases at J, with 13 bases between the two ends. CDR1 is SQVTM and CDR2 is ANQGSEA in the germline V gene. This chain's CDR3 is CSVTIGQSTDTQYF. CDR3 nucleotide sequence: TGCAGCGTGACTATTGGACAGAGCACAGATACGCAGTATTTT.

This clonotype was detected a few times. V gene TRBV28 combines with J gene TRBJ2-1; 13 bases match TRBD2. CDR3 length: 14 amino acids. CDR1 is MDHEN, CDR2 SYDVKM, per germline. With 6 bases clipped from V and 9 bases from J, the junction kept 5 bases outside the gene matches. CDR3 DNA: TGTGCCAGCAGAGGACTAGCGGGGGCCAGTGAGCAGTTCTTC. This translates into CASRGLAGASEQFF.

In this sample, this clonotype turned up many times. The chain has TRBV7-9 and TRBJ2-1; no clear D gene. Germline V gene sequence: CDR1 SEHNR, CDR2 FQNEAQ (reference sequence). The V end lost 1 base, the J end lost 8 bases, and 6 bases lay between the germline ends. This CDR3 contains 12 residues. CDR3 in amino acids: CASSLGRDEQFF. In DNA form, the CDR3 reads TGTGCCAGCAGCTTAGGGCGCGATGAGCAGTTCTTC. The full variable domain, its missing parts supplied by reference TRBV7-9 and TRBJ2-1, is DTGVSQNPRHKITKRGQNVTFRCDPISEHNRLYWYRQTLGQGPEFLTYFQNEAQLEKSRLLSDRFSAERPKGSFSTLEIQRTEQGDSAMYLCASSLGRDEQFFGPGTRLTVL.

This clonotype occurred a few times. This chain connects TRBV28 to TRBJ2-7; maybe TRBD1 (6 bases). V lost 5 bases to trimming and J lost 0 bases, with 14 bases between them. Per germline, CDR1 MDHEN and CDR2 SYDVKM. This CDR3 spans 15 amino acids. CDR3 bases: TGTGCCAGCAGTACCCCCGACAGGTCCTCCTACGAGCAGTACTTC. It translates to CASSTPDRSSYEQYF.

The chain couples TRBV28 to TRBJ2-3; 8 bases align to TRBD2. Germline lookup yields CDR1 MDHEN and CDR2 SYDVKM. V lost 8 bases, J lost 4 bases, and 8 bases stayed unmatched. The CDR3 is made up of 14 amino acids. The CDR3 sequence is CASGDGGGSDTQYF. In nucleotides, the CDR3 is TGTGCCAGCGGAGACGGGGGGGGATCAGATACGCAGTATTTT.

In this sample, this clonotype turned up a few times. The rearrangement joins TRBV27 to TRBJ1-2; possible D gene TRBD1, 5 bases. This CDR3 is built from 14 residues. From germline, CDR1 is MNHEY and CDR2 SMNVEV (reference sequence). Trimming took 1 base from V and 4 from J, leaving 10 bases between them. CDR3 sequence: CASSLYGGGYGYTF. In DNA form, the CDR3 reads TGTGCCAGCAGTTTATACGGGGGGGGCTATGGCTACACCTTC.

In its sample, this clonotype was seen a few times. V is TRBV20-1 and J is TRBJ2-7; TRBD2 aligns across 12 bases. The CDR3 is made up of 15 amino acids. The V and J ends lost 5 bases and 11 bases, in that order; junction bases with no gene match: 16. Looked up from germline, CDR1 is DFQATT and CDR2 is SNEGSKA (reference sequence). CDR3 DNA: TGCAGTGCTGAGTCGAGTGGACTAGCGGGATATATCGAGTACTTC. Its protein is CSAESSGLAGYIEYF.

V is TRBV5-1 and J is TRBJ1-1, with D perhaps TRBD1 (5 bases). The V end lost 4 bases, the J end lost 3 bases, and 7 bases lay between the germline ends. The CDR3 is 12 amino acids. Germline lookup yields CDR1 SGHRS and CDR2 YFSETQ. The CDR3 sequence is CASSAGHTEAFF. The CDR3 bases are TGCGCCAGCAGCGCGGGACACACTGAAGCTTTCTTT.

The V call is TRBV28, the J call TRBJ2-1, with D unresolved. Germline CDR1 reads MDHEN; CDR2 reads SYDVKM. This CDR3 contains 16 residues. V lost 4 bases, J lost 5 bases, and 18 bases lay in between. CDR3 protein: CASSWPPSGMNNEQFF. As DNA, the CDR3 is TGTGCCAGCAGTTGGCCCCCCTCCGGAATGAACAATGAGCAGTTCTTC.

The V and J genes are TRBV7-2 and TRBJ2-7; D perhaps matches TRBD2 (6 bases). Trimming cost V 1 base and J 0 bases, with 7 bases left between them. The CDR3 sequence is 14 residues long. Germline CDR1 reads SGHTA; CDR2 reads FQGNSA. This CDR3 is CASSLGGVSYEQYF. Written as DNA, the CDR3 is TGTGCCAGCAGCTTAGGGGGGGTCTCCTACGAGCAGTACTTC.

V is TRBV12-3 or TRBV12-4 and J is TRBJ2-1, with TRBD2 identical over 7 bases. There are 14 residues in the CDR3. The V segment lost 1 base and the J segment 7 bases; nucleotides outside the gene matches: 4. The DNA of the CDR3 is TGTGCCAGCAGTTTAGGCGGGAGTTCTAATGAGCAGTTCTTC. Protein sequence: CASSLGGSSNEQFF.

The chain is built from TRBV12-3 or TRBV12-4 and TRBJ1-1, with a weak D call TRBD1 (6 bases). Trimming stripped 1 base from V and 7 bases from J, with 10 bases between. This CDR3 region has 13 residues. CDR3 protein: CASSLGTDNEAFF. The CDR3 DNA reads TGTGCCAGCAGTTTAGGGACAGATAATGAAGCTTTCTTT.

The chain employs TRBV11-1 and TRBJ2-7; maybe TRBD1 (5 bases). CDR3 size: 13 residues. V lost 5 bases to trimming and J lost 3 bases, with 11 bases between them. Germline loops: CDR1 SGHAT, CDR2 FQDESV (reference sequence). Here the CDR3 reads CASSHTGFYEQYF. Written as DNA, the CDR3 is TGTGCCAGCAGCCACACAGGATTCTACGAGCAGTACTTC.

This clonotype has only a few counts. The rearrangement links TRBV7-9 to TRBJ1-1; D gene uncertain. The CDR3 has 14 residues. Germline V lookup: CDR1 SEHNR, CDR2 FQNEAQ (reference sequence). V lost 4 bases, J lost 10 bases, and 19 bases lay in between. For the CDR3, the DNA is TGTGCCAGCAGCTCCAAACTTCGGAACGACCTAGCTTTCTTT. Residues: CASSSKLRNDLAFF.

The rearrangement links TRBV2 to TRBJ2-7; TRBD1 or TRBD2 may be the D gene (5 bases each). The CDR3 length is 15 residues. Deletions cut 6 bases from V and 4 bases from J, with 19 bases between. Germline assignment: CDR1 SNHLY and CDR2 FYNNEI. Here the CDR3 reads CASRAPGSTSYEQYF. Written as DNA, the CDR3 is TGTGCCAGCAGGGCCCCAGGGAGTACGAGTTACGAGCAGTACTTC.

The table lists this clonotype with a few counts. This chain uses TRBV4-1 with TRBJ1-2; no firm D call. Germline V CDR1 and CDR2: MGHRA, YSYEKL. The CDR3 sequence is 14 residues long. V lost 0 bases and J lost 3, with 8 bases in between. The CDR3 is CASSQENGDYGYTF. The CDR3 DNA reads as TGCGCCAGCAGCCAAGAGAACGGAGACTATGGCTACACCTTC.

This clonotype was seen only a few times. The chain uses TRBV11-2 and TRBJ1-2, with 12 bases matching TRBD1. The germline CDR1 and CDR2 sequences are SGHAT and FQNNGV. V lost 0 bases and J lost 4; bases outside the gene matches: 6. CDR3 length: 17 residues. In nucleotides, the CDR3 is TGTGCCAGCAGCTTAGATCCGGGGACAGGGGGCGCCTATGGCTACACCTTC. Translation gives CASSLDPGTGGAYGYTF.